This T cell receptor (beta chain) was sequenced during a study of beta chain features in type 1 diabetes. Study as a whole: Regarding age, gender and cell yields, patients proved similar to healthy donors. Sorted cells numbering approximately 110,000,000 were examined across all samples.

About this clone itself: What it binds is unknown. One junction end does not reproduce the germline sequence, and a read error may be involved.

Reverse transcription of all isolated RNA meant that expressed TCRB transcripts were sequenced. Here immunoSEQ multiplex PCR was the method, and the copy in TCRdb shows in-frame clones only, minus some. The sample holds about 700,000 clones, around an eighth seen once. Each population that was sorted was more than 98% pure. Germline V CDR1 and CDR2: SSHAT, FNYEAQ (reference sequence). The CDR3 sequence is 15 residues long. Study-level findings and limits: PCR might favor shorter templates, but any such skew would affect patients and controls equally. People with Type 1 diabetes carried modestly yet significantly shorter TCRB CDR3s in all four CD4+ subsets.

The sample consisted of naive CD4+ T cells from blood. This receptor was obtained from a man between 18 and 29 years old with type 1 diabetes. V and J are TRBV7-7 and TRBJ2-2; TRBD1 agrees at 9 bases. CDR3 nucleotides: TGTGCTAGCAGCTCCGGGACAGGGTTCACCGGGGAGCTGTTTTTT. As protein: CASSSGTGFTGELFF.